This paragraph covers one T cell receptor beta chain sequence. Generated by immunoSEQ multiplex PCR, the TCRdb table keeps only in-frame clones and is missing some. The table shows under 70,000 clones, with about nine tenths occurring only once. V trimming: 4 bases; J trimming: 4 bases; junction bases outside the gene matches: 8. The germline V gene has CDR1 SGHNT and CDR2 YYREEE (reference sequence). This CDR3 has 16 amino acids. These data are taken from a study of T cell changes during pregnancy in multiple sclerosis. The chain links TRBV5-4 to TRBJ2-1; TRBD2 aligns across 10 bases. This clonotype was obtained from a female donor in good health, enrolled as a control in a pregnancy study. The source material was peripheral blood, sampled after pregnancy. The CDR3 nucleotides read TGTGCCAGCAGCGCCGAATTAGCGGGGGGATACAATGAGCAGTTCTTC. This gives the protein CASSAELAGGYNEQFF.